This T cell receptor beta chain comes out of a study of T cells in Graves' hyperthyroidism and ophthalmopathy. CDR3 length equals 12 residues. V lost 4 bases to trimming and J lost 2 bases, with 6 bases between them. Germline V gives CDR1 SGDLS, CDR2 YYNGEE. The study, taken as a whole, reports: Ophthalmopathy was predicted by the model a median of about six months ahead of onset.

In regard to this clonotype: The antigen is not known.

TCR beta CDR3 regions were amplified from RNA transcripts. The HTBI primer set was used in a first-round RT-PCR of the TCR CDR3. TCRdb re-analysed the multiplex PCR reads in MiXCR, keeping a single row per CDR3 protein. This table holds hundreds of thousands of distinct CDR3 sequences, about 17% found once. The sequence was obtained from a woman in her fifties or sixties with Graves' hyperthyroidism that later progressed to Graves' ophthalmopathy. The sequenced sample was blood. The chain couples TRBV9 to TRBJ1-2; unclear D gene. As DNA, the CDR3 is TGTGCCAGCAGCCCTATGAACTATGGCTACACCTTC. Its protein is CASSPMNYGYTF.